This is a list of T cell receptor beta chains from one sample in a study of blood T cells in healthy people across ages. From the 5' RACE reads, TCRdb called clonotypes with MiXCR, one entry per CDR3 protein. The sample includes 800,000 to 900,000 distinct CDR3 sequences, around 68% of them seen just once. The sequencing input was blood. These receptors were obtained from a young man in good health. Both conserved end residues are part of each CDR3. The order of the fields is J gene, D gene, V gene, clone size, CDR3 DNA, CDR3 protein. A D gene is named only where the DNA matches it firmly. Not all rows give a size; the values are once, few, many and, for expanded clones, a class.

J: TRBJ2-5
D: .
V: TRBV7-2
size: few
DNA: TGTGCCAGCAGCTTACGAACTGGGGCGCAAGAGACCCAGTACTTC
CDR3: CASSLRTGAQETQYF

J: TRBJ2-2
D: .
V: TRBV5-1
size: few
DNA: TGCGCCAGCAGCTTAGGACTGCCGGGCACCGGGGAGCTGTTTTTT
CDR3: CASSLGLPGTGELFF

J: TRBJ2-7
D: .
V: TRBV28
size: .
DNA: TGTGCCAGCAGCCACCGGAGGGCCCACGAGCAGTACTTC
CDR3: CASSHRRAHEQYF

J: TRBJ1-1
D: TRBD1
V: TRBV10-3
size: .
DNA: TGTGCCATCAGTGACTCAAGACAGGGCGGCACTGAAGCTTTCTTT
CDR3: CAISDSRQGGTEAFF

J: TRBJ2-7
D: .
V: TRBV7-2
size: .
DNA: TGTGCCAACAACTCCAACTACGAGCAGTACTTC
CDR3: CANNSNYEQYF

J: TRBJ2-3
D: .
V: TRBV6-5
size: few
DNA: TGTGCCAGCAAATTAATATGGGGGGACGCAGATACGCAGTATTTT
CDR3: CASKLIWGDADTQYF

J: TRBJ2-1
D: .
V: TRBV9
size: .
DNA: TGTGCCAGCAGCGCCCTGAGGGGGATGACCTACAATGAGCAGTTCTTC
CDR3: CASSALRGMTYNEQFF

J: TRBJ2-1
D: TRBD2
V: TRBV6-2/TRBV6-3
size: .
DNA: TGTGCCAGCAGTTATCCGTCGGCGGGGGGCATATCCTACAATGAGCAGTTCTTC
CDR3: CASSYPSAGGISYNEQFF

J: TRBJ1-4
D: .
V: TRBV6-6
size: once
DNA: TGTGCCAGCAGCCCACTCAGGGCTAATGAAAAACTGTTTTTT
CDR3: CASSPLRANEKLFF

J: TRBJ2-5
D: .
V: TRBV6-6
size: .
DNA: TGTGCCAGCAGTTACGAGGGTCCGACCCAGTACTTC
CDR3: CASSYEGPTQYF

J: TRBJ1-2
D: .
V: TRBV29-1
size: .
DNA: TGCAGCGTTGGGGCCGGCTATTTTGGCTACACCTTC
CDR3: CSVGAGYFGYTF

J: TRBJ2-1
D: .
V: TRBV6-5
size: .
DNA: TGTGCCAGCAGCAGCTCAGGGTTTGGTGAGCAGTTCTTC
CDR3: CASSSSGFGEQFF

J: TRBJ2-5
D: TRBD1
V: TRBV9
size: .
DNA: TGTGCCAGCAGCGAGGACAGGTGGGAGACCCAGTACTTC
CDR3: CASSEDRWETQYF

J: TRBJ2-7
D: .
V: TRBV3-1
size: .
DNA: TGTGCCAGCAGCCAAGATAAATACGAGCAGTACTTC
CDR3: CASSQDKYEQYF

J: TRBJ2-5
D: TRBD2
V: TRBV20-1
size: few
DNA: TGCAGTGCTGGGAGGGCAGGCCAAGAGACCCAGTACTTC
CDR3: CSAGRAGQETQYF

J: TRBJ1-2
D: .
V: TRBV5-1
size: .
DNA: TGCGCCAGCAGCGTATCAGGGAGTTCGGAGGGCTACACCTTC
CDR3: CASSVSGSSEGYTF

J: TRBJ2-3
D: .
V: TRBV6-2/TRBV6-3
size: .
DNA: TGTGCCAGCAGTTACTCGTTCACAGATACGCAGTATTTT
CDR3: CASSYSFTDTQYF

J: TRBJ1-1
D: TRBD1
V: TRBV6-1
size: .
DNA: TGTGCCAGCAGAGTCGGGACAGGGGGGGGGAACACTGAAGCTTTCTTT
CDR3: CASRVGTGGGNTEAFF

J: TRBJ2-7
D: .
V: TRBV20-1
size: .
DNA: TGCAGTGCTAGATCCAGGGACACCTACGAGCAGTACTTC
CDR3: CSARSRDTYEQYF

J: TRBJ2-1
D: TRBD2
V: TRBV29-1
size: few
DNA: TGCAGCGTTATCGGACTAGCGGGGGCCGTTTACAATGAGCAGTTCTTC
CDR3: CSVIGLAGAVYNEQFF

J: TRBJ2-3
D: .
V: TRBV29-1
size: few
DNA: TGCAGCGTTGAAGGGGGAGACCTACAACGCACAGATACGCAGTATTTT
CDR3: CSVEGGDLQRTDTQYF